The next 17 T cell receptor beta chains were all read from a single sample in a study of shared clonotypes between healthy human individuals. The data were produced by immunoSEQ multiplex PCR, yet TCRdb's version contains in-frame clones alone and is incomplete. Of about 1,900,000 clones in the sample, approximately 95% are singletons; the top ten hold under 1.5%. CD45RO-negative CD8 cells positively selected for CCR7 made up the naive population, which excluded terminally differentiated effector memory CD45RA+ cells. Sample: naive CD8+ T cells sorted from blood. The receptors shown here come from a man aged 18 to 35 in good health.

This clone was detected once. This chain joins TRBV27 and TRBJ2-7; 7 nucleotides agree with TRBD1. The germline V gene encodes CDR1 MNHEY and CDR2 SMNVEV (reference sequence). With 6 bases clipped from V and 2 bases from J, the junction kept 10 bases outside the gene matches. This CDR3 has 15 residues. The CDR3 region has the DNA TGTGCCAGCAGACCAGTGGGGACAGCCACCTACGAGCAGTACTTC. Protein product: CASRPVGTATYEQYF.

CDR3 sequence reads: CASSPWDEAIPEQYF. The DNA for the CDR3 is TGTGCCAGCAGTCCATGGGACGAGGCCATCCCCGAGCAGTACTTC. The gene calls are TRBV5-8 and TRBJ2-7, with D perhaps assigned TRBD1 or TRBD2 (5 bases each). The germline V gene has CDR1 SGHTS and CDR2 YDEGEE. The V gene lost 5 bases and the J gene lost 6 bases, with 21 bases spanning the gap. The CDR3 loop spans 15 amino acids.

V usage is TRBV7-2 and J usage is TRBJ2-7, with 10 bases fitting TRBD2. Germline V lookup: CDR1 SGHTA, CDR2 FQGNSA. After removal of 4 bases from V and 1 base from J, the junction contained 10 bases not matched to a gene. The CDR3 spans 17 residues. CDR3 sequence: CASSWFLAGEGSYEQYF. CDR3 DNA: TGTGCCAGCAGCTGGTTTCTAGCGGGAGAGGGGTCCTACGAGCAGTACTTC.

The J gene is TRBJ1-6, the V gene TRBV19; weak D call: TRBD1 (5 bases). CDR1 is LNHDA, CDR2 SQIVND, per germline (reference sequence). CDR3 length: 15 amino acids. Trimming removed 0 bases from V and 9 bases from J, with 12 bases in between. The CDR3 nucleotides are TGTGCCAGTAGTATAGATTTAGAGGGGTCTTCACCCCTCCACTTT. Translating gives CASSIDLEGSSPLHF.

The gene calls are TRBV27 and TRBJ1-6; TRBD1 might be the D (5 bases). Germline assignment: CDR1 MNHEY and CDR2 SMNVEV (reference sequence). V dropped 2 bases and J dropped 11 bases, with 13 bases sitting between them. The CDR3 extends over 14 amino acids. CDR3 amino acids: CASSLGAGPAPLHF. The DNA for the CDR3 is TGTGCCAGCAGTTTAGGGGCAGGGCCGGCACCCCTCCACTTT.

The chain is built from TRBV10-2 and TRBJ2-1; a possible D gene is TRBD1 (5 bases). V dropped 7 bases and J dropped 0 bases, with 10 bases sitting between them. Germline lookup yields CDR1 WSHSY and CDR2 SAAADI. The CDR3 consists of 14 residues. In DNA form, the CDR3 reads TGCGCCAGCATTGTAGACAGCTCCTACAATGAGCAGTTCTTC. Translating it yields CASIVDSSYNEQFF.

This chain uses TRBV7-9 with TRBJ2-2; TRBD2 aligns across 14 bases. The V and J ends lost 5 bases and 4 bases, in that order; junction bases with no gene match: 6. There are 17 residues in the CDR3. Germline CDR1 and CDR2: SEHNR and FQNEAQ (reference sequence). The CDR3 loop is CASSPTGTSGGTGELFF. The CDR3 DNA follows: TGTGCCAGCAGCCCAACCGGGACTAGCGGGGGCACCGGGGAGCTGTTTTTT. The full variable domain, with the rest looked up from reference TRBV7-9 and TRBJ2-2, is DTGVSQNPRHKITKRGQNVTFRCDPISEHNRLYWYRQTLGQGPEFLTYFQNEAQLEKSRLLSDRFSAERPKGSFSTLEIQRTEQGDSAMYLCASSPTGTSGGTGELFFGEGSRLTVL.

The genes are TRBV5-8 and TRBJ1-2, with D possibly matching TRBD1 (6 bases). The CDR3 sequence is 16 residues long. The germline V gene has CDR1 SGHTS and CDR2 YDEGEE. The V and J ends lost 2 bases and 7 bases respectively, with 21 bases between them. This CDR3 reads CASSLGTLLKIGGYTF. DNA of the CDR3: TGTGCCAGCAGCTTAGGGACACTACTTAAGATCGGTGGCTACACCTTC.

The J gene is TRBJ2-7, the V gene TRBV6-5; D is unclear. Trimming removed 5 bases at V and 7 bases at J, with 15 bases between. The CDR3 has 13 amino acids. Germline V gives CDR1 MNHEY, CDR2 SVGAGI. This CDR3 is CASSPGLGSEQYF. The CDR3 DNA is TGTGCCAGCAGTCCCGGTCTGGGAAGTGAGCAGTACTTC.

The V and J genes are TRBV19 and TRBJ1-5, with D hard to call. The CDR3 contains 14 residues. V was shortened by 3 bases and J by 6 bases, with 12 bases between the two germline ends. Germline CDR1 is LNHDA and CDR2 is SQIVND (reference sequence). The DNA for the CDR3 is TGTGCCAGTAGTATTTCGGCGGGCCGTCAGCCCCAGCATTTT. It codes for CASSISAGRQPQHF.

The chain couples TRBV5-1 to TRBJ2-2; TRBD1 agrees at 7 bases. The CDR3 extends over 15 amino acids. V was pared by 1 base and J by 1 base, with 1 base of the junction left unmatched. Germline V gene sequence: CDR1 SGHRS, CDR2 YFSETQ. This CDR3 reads CASSLWTGNTGELFF. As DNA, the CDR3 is TGCGCCAGCAGCTTGTGGACAGGGAACACCGGGGAGCTGTTTTTT.

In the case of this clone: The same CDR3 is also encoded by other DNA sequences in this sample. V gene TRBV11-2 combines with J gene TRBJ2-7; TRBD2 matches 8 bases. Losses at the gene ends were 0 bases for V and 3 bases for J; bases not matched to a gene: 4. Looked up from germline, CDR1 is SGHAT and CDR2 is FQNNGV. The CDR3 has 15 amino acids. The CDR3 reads CASSLDPGGGYEQYF. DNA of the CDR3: TGTGCCAGCAGCTTAGATCCGGGAGGGGGCTACGAGCAGTACTTC.

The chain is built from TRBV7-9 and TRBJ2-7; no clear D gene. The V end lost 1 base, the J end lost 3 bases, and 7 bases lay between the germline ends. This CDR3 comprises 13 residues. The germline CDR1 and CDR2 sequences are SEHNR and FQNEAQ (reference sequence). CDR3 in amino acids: CASSLEQFYEQYF. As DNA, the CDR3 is TGTGCCAGCAGCTTAGAACAGTTCTACGAGCAGTACTTC. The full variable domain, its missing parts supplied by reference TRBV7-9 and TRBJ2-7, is DTGVSQNPRHKITKRGQNVTFRCDPISEHNRLYWYRQTLGQGPEFLTYFQNEAQLEKSRLLSDRFSAERPKGSFSTLEIQRTEQGDSAMYLCASSLEQFYEQYFGPGTRLTVT.

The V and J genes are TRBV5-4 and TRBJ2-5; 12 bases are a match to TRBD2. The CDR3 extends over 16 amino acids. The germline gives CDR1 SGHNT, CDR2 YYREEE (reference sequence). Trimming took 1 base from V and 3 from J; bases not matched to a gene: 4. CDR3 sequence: CASSLISSGGEETQYF. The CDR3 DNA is TGTGCCAGCAGCTTGATCTCTAGCGGGGGGGAAGAGACCCAGTACTTC.

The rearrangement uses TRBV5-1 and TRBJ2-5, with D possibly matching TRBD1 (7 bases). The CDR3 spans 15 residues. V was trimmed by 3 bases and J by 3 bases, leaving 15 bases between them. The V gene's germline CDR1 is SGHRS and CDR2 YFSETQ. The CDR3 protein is CASSYGGQLEETQYF. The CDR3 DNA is TGCGCCAGCAGCTACGGGGGACAGCTCGAAGAGACCCAGTACTTC.

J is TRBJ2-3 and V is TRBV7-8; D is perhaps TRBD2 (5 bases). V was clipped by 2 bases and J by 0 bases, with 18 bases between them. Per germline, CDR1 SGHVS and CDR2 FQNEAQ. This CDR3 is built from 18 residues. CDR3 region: CASSLRSLAPHSTDTQYF. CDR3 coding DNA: TGTGCCAGCAGCTTACGGTCTCTAGCCCCGCATAGCACAGATACGCAGTATTTT.

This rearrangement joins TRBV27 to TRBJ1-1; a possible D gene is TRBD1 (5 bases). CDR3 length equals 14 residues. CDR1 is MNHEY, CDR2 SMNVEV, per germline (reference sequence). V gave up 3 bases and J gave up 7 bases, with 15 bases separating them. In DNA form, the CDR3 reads TGTGCCAGCAGTTTCCAAGACAGTTCTCGTGAAGCTTTCTTT. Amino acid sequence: CASSFQDSSREAFF.